This entry concerns a single T cell receptor (beta chain). The data were taken from a study of blood T cell repertoires in COVID-19. Profiling relied on immunoSEQ multiplex PCR, and the TCRdb table lists in-frame clones only, not all of them. The table shows under 85,000 clones, with almost 85% occurring only once. This CDR3 has 12 residues. V was trimmed by 3 bases and J by 7 bases, leaving 6 bases between them. This receptor was taken from a human donor in a cohort sampled during active COVID-19. The V call is TRBV12-3 or TRBV12-4, the J call TRBJ2-2, with D possibly TRBD2 on 6 matching bases. Sequencing input: peripheral blood. CDR3: CASSFGGGELFF. The CDR3, as DNA: TGTGCCAGCAGTTTCGGGGGCGGGGAGCTGTTTTTT.